This entry lists 19 T cell receptor beta chains sequenced from one sample in a study of response to subunit inactivated influenza vaccine. TCRdb passed the RT-PCR reads through MiXCR, listing each CDR3 protein once. The data contain 500,000 to 600,000 distinct CDR3 sequences, about 11% of them singletons. These records were also assigned to another study, of T cells expressing NK-cell markers. That paper notes: It was by 5'RACE template switching with UMIs that TCR beta cDNA was made.

This specimen was PBMCs from blood, taken on the day of vaccination. The receptors were gathered from a man aged 50 to 60 who received an inactivated influenza vaccine.

This clonotype was recorded at least ten times. In DNA, the CDR3 is TGCGCCAGCAGCTTGGAACCGGGACGGTTTAATGAAAAACTGTTTTTT. Its protein is CASSLEPGRFNEKLFF. This chain joins TRBV5-1 and TRBJ1-4; perhaps TRBD1 as D (5 bases). The CDR3 runs to 16 residues. V lost 0 bases, J lost 4 bases, and 13 bases lay in between. CDR1 and CDR2 (germline): SGHRS, YFSETQ.

As regards this clonotype: The conserved phenylalanine or tryptophan is not found at the CDR3 terminus, so this likely reflects a read error. The genes are TRBV18 and TRBJ2-5; a possible D gene is TRBD1 (5 bases). The germline CDR1 and CDR2 sequences are KGHSH and LQKENI. The CDR3 loop spans 13 amino acids. V dropped 6 bases and J dropped 4 bases, with 12 bases sitting between them. The CDR3 here is CASSQQATETQYL. The CDR3 bases are TGTGCCAGCTCCCAACAGGCGACAGAGACCCAGTACTTA.

This clonotype was seen a handful of times. The chain employs TRBV9 and TRBJ2-1; a possible D gene is TRBD2 (5 bases). CDR3 length equals 14 residues. The germline V gene encodes CDR1 SGDLS and CDR2 YYNGEE. Trimming cost V 2 bases and J 2 bases, with 8 bases left between them. The CDR3 nucleotides are TGTGCCAGCAGCGTCGGACTCACCTACAATGAGCAGTTCTTC. It specifies CASSVGLTYNEQFF.

This clonotype was counted a few times. This chain's CDR3 is CASSFGASGGAGETQYF. The CDR3 DNA follows: TGTGCCAGCAGCTTCGGTGCTAGCGGGGGGGCCGGGGAGACCCAGTACTTC. This chain uses TRBV5-5 with TRBJ2-5; TRBD2 agrees at 12 bases. Losses at the gene ends were 2 bases for V and 5 bases for J; bases not matched to a gene: 10. In germline, CDR1 is SGHKS, CDR2 YYEKEE (reference sequence). This CDR3 spans 17 amino acids.

This clonotype was seen more than once but under ten times. The chain couples TRBV12-3 or TRBV12-4 to TRBJ1-1; 8 bases map to TRBD1. Trimming removed 3 bases from V and 7 bases from J; junction bases left unmatched: 7. The CDR3 is 14 residues long. The CDR3 is CASSFTGGGDEAFF. CDR3 in DNA: TGTGCCAGCAGTTTTACAGGGGGTGGGGATGAAGCTTTCTTT.

The chain carries TRBV11-2 and TRBJ2-1; 15 nucleotides match TRBD2. Per the germline V gene, CDR1 is SGHAT and CDR2 is FQNNGV. V was pared by 4 bases and J by 15 bases, with 7 bases of the junction left unmatched. There are 14 residues in the CDR3. The CDR3 DNA reads as TGTGCCAGCAGCTCGGGACTAGCGGGAGGATCCCGGTTCTTC. Translated: CASSSGLAGGSRFF. The full variable domain, rest sourced from reference TRBV11-2 and TRBJ2-1, is EAGVAQSPRYKIIEKRQSVAFWCNPISGHATLYWYQQILGQGPKLLIQFQNNGVVDDSQLPKDRFSAERLKGVDSTLKIQPAKLEDSAVYLCASSSGLAGGSRFFGPGTRLTVL.

The V gene is TRBV20-1, the J gene TRBJ2-5; weak D call: TRBD2 (7 bases). This CDR3 comprises 14 residues. V dropped 1 base and J dropped 1 base, with 10 bases sitting between them. Germline-derived CDR1 and CDR2 are DFQATT and SNEGSKA (reference sequence). The CDR3 is CSARAGGSQETQYF. CDR3 DNA sequence: TGCAGTGCTAGAGCGGGGGGCTCCCAAGAGACCCAGTACTTC.

The CDR3 coding sequence is TGCGCCAGCAGCAAATTAGCGGGAGACCCTTACAATGAGCAGTTCTTC. Protein sequence: CASSKLAGDPYNEQFF. The chain uses TRBV4-3 and TRBJ2-1; 9 bases line up with TRBD2. Germline-derived CDR1 and CDR2 are LGHNA and YSLEER. The CDR3 is made up of 16 amino acids. J lost 4 bases, V lost 5 bases, and 9 bases had no gene match.

In this sample, this clonotype turned up a few times. The rearrangement uses TRBV20-1 and TRBJ2-7; 9 positions agree with TRBD1. CDR3 length: 14 amino acids. Unmatched junction bases numbered 10, after V lost 6 bases and J lost 4 bases. The germline CDR1 and CDR2 sequences are DFQATT and SNEGSKA (reference sequence). The CDR3 spells CSASRTGVGYEQYF. CDR3 in DNA: TGCAGTGCAAGCCGGACAGGGGTTGGGTACGAGCAGTACTTC.

The chain joins TRBV4-2 to TRBJ2-1, with D perhaps TRBD1 or TRBD2 (5 bases each). Germline loops: CDR1 LGHNA, CDR2 YNFKEQ. The V end lost 2 bases, the J end lost 7 bases, and 15 bases lay between the germline ends. CDR3 size: 15 residues. The DNA for the CDR3 is TGTGCCAGCAGCCAAACCGGGACGCCTGCAAATGAGCAGTTCTTC. Its protein product is CASSQTGTPANEQFF.

The rearrangement uses TRBV9 and TRBJ2-2; 7 positions match TRBD2. There are 14 residues in the CDR3. Germline CDR1 reads SGDLS; CDR2 reads YYNGEE. The trim removed 7 bases at V and 2 bases at J, leaving 5 bases unmatched. The DNA of the CDR3 is TGTGCCAGCGGGAGGGGACCAAACACCGGGGAGCTGTTTTTT. Translating it yields CASGRGPNTGELFF.

This chain connects TRBV24-1 to TRBJ2-3; 8 nucleotides match TRBD2. With 3 bases clipped from V and 4 bases from J, the junction kept 2 bases outside the gene matches. The CDR3 is 14 residues long. The germline CDR1 and CDR2 sequences are KGHDR and SFDVKD. This CDR3 is CATSDPAGADTQYF. The CDR3 DNA is TGTGCCACCAGTGATCCAGCGGGGGCAGATACGCAGTATTTT.

This clonotype was counted a few times. The chain joins TRBV11-2 to TRBJ2-7; TRBD1 is a possible D gene (6 bases). V was clipped by 7 bases and J by 3 bases, with 19 bases between them. Germline loops: CDR1 SGHAT, CDR2 FQNNGV. The CDR3 covers 15 residues. In DNA, the CDR3 is TGTGCCAGCACAACAGACCGACAGGCCAACTACGAGCAGTACTTC. Encoded protein: CASTTDRQANYEQYF.

The chain is built from TRBV15 and TRBJ2-1, with unresolved D. This CDR3 is 15 amino acids long. The germline V gene has CDR1 LNHNV and CDR2 YYDKDF (reference sequence). Trimming left V 5 bases short and J 0 bases short, with 11 bases between. The CDR3 spells CATSRTSISYNEQFF. For the CDR3, the DNA is TGTGCCACCAGCCGAACATCGATCTCCTACAATGAGCAGTTCTTC.

This clonotype has more than one count but fewer than ten. The chain is built from TRBV5-1 and TRBJ2-1; D perhaps matches TRBD2 (6 bases). The CDR3 extends over 14 amino acids. The V end lost 2 bases, the J end lost 7 bases, and 13 bases lay between the germline ends. Per germline, CDR1 SGHRS and CDR2 YFSETQ. CDR3 loop: CASSFTSPGNEQFF. The CDR3, as DNA: TGCGCCAGCAGCTTCACTAGCCCTGGGAATGAGCAGTTCTTC.

V and J are TRBV7-9 and TRBJ1-1, with 11 bases that match TRBD1. CDR3 length: 16 amino acids. Germline trimming cut 4 bases from V and 5 bases from J; bases unmatched to any gene: 9. Germline V gives CDR1 SEHNR, CDR2 FQNEAQ (reference sequence). The CDR3: CASSSGDRGFGTEAFF. For the CDR3, the DNA is TGTGCCAGCAGCTCGGGGGACAGGGGGTTTGGTACTGAAGCTTTCTTT.

This clonotype has just a few counts. J is TRBJ2-1 and V is TRBV7-9; TRBD2 agrees at 7 bases. Unmatched junction bases numbered 4, after V lost 5 bases and J lost 6 bases. CDR1 is SEHNR, CDR2 FQNEAQ, per germline (reference sequence). This CDR3 spans 13 amino acids. CDR3 sequence (DNA): TGTGCCAGCAGCGTTACTAGCGCCAATGAGCAGTTCTTC. It yields the protein CASSVTSANEQFF.

A few counts support this clonotype. The chain joins TRBV5-1 to TRBJ1-4; D ambiguous. Trimming removed 0 bases from V and 4 bases from J, with 10 bases in between. Germline CDR1 SGHRS, CDR2 YFSETQ. The CDR3 is 15 amino acids. In DNA, the CDR3 is TGCGCCAGCAGCTTGGGGCCAGAGGGTAATGAAAAACTGTTTTTT. Encoded protein: CASSLGPEGNEKLFF.

This clonotype was counted ten times or more. The gene calls are TRBV5-1 and TRBJ2-1; 9 bases fit TRBD2. Germline CDR1 is SGHRS and CDR2 is YFSETQ. The CDR3 is 17 residues long. V shed 3 bases and J 2 bases; nucleotides not matched to a gene: 9. As DNA, the CDR3 is TGCGCCAGCAGCTCGCTCCCCCCTAGCGGGGCCTACAATGAGCAGTTCTTC. It specifies CASSSLPPSGAYNEQFF.